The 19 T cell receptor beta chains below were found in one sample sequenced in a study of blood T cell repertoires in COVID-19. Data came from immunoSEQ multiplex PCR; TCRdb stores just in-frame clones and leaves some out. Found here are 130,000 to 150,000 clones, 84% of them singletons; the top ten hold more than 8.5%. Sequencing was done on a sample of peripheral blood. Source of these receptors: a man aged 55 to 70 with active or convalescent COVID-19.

The CDR3 nucleotides are TGTGCCACCAGTGAGTCCGCGAATGGCTACACCTTC. Translated, it gives CATSESANGYTF. This rearrangement joins TRBV24-1 to TRBJ1-2; D gene uncertain. Germline CDR1 and CDR2: KGHDR and SFDVKD. The CDR3 sequence is 12 residues long. Trimming took off 4 bases at V and 6 bases at J, with 8 bases between the two ends.

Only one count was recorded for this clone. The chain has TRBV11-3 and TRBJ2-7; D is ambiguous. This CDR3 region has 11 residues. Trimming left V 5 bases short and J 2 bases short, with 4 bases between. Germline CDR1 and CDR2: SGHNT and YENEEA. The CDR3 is CASSLAYEQYF. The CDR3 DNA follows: TGTGCCAGCAGCCTTGCCTACGAGCAGTACTTC.

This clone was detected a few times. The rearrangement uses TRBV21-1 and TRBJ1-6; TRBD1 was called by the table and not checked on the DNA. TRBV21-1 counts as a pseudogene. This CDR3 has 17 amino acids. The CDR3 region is CASSKEGDRGLDSPLHF. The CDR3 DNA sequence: TGTGCCAGCAGCAAAGAGGGGGACAGGGGGCTCGACTCACCCCTCCACTTT.

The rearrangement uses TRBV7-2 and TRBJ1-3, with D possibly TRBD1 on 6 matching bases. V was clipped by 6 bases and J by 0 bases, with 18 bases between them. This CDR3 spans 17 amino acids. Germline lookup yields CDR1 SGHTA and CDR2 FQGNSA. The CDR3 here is CASSLYSGAGSGNTIYF. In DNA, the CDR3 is TGTGCCAGCAGTTTATATTCAGGGGCCGGCTCTGGAAACACCATATATTTT. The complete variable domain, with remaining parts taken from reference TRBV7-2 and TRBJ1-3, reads GAGVSQSPSNKVTEKGKDVELRCDPISGHTALYWYRQSLGQGLEFLIYFQGNSAPDKSGLPSDRFSAERTGGSVSTLTIQRTQQEDSAVYLCASSLYSGAGSGNTIYFGEGSWLTVV.

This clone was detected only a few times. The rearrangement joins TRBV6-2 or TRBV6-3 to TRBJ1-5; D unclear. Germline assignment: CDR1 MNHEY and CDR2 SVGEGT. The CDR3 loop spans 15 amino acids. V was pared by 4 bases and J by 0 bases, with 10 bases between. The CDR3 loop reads CASSSVQSSNQPQHF. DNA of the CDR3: TGTGCCAGCAGTTCCGTGCAGTCTAGCAATCAGCCCCAGCATTTT.

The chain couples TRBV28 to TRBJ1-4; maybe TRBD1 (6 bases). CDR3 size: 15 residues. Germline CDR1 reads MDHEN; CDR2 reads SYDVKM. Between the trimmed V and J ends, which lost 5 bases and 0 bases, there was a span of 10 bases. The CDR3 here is CASSPGQTTNEKLFF. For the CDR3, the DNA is TGTGCCAGCAGTCCCGGACAGACAACTAATGAAAAACTGTTTTTT. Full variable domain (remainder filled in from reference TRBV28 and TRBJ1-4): DVKVTQSSRYLVKRTGEKVFLECVQDMDHENMFWYRQDPGLGLRLIYFSYDVKMKEKGDIPEGYSVSREKKERFSLILESASTNQTSMYLCASSPGQTTNEKLFFGSGTQLSVL.

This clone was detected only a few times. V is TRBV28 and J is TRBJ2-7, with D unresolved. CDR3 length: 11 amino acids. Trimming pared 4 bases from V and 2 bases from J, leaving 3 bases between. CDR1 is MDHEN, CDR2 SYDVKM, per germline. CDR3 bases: TGTGCCAGCAGTTCGGCCTACGAGCAGTACGTC. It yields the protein CASSSAYEQYV.

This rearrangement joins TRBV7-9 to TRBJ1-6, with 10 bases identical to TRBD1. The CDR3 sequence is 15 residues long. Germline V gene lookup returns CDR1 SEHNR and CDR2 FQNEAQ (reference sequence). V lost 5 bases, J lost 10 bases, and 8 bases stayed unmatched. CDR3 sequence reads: CASSPDRGLRSPLHF. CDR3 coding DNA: TGTGCCAGCAGCCCCGACAGGGGGCTGAGATCACCCCTCCACTTT.

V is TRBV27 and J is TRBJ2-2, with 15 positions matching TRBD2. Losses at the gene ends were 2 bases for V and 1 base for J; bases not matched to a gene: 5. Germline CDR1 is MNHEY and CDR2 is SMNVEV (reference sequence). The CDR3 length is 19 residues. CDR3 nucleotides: TGTGCCAGCAGTTTACCGGGACTAGCGGGGGGAGAGAACACCGGGGAGCTGTTTTTT. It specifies CASSLPGLAGGENTGELFF.

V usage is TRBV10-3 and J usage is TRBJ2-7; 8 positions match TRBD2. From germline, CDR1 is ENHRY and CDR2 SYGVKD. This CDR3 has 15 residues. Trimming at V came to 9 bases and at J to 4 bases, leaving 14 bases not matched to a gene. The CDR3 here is CAISAGSGGLYEQYF. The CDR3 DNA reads TGTGCCATATCTGCCGGAAGCGGGGGACTTTACGAGCAGTACTTC.

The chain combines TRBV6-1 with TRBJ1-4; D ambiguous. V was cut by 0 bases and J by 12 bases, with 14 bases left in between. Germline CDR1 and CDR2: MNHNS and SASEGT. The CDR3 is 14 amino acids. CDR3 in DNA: TGTGCCAGCAGTGAAGCCGGAGGTTCGTCAGAACTGTTTTTT. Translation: CASSEAGGSSELFF.

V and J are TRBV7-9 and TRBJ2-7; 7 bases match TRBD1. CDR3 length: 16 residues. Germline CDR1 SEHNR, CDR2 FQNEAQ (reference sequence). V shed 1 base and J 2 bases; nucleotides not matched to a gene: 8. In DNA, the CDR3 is TGTGCCAGCAGCTTAGGACAGGGAATTCAGGCCTACGAGCAGTACTTC. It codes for CASSLGQGIQAYEQYF.

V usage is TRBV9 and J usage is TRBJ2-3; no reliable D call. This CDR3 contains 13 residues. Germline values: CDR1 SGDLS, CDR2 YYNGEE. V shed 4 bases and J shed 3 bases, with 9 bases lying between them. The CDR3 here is CASSNTNTDTQYF. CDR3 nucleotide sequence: TGTGCCAGCAGCAACACAAATACAGATACGCAGTATTTT. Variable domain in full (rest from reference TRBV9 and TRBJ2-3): DSGVTQTPKHLITATGQRVTLRCSPRSGDLSVYWYQQSLDQGLQFLIQYYNGEERAKGNILERFSAQQFPDLHSELNLSSLELGDSALYFCASSNTNTDTQYFGPGTRLTVL.

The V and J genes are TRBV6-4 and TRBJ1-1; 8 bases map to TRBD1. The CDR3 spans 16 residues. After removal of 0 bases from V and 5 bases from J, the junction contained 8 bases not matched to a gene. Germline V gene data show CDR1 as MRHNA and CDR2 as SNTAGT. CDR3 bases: TGTGCCAGCAGTGACTCATATAGACAGGGGTGGACTGAAGCTTTCTTT. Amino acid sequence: CASSDSYRQGWTEAFF.

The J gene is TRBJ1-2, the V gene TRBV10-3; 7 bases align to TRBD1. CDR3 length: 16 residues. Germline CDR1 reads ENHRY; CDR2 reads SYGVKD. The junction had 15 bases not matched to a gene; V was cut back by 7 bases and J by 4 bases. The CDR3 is CAITQNPGQLSYGYTF. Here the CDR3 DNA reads TGTGCCATCACGCAAAATCCGGGACAGCTTTCCTATGGCTACACCTTC.

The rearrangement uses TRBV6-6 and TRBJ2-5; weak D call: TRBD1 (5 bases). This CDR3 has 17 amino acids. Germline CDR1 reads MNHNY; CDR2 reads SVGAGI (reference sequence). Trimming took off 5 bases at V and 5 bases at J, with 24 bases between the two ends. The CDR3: CASSPPPTVIPPETQYF. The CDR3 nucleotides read TGTGCCAGCAGTCCCCCTCCGACAGTTATACCCCCGGAGACCCAGTACTTC.

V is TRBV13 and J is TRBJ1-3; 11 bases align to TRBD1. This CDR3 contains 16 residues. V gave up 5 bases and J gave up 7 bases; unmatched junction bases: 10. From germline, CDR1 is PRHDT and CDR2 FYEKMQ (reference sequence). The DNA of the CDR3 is TGTGCCAGCAGCCCAAACCCCCGGACAGGGGGCAACACCATATATTTT. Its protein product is CASSPNPRTGGNTIYF.

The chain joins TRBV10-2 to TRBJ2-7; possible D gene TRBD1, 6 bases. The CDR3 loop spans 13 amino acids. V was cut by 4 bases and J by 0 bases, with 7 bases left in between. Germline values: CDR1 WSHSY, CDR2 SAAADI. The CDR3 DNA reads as TGCGCCAGCAGTGTGGACAGCTCCTACGAGCAGTACGTC. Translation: CASSVDSSYEQYV.

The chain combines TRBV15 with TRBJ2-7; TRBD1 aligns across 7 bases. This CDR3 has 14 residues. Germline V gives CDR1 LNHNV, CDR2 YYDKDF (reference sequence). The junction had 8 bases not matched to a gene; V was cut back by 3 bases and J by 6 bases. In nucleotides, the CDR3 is TGTGCCACCAGCAGCCAAAGGACAGGCGGCGAGCAGTACTTC. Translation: CATSSQRTGGEQYF.